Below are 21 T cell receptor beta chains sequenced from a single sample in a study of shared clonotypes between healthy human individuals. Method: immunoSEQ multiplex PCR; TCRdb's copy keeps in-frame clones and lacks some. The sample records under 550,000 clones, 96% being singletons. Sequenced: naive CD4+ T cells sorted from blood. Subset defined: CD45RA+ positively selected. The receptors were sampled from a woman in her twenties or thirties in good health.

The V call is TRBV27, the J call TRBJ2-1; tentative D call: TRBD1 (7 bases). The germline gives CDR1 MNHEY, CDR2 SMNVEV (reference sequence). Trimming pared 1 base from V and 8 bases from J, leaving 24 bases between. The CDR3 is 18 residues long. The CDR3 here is CASSLFRGRRGRKDEQFF. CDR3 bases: TGTGCCAGCAGTTTATTCCGGGGAAGGAGGGGGCGTAAAGATGAGCAGTTCTTC.

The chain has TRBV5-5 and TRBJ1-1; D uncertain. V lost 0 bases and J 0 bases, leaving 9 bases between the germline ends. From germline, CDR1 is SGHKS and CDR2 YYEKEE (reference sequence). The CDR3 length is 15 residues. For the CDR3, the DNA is TGTGCCAGCAGCTTGGTGTGGACCTTGAACACTGAAGCTTTCTTT. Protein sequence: CASSLVWTLNTEAFF.

CDR3 region: CASRGARFEAFF. CDR3 nucleotide sequence: TGTGCCAGCAGGGGCGCTCGATTTGAAGCTTTCTTT. The chain is built from TRBV25-1 and TRBJ1-1; no clear D gene. Between the trimmed V and J ends, which lost 6 bases and 7 bases, there was a span of 12 bases. This CDR3 is 12 amino acids long. CDR1 is MGHDK, CDR2 SYGVNS, per germline.

In DNA form, the CDR3 reads TGTGCCAGCAGTGAGGGGGACTCGACAGGGGGTCAGCCCCAGCATTTT. Encoded protein: CASSEGDSTGGQPQHF. This rearrangement joins TRBV25-1 to TRBJ1-5, with 9 bases identical to TRBD1. Trimming at V came to 3 bases and at J to 6 bases, leaving 9 bases not matched to a gene. Looked up from germline, CDR1 is MGHDK and CDR2 is SYGVNS. CDR3 size: 16 residues.

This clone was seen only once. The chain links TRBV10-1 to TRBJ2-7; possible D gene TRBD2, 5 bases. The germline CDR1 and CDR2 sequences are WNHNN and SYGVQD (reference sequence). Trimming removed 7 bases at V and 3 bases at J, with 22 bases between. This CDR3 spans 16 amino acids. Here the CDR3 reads CASIRGLTRKYYEQYF. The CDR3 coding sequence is TGCGCCAGCATAAGAGGACTGACACGAAAATACTACGAGCAGTACTTC.

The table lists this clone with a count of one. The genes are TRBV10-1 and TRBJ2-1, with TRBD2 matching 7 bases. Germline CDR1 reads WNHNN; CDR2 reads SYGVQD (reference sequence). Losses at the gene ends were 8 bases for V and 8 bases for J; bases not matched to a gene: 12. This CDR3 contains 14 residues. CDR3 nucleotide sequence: TGCGCCAGCCGCGGCAATCGTGCGGGGGATGAGCAGTTCTTC. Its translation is CASRGNRAGDEQFF.

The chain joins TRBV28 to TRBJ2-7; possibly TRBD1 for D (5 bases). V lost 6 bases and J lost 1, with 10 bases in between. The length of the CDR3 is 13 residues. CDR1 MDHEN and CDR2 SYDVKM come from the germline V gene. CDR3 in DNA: TGTGCCAGCAGGGAAGGGGTGTCCTACGAGCAGTACTTC. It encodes CASREGVSYEQYF.

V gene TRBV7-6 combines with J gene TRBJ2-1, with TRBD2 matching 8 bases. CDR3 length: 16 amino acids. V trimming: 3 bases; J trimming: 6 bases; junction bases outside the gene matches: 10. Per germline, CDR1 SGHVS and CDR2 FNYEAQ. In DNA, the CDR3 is TGTGCCAGCAGCTTCCGTAGTAGCGGGACTTCCAATGAGCAGTTCTTC. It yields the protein CASSFRSSGTSNEQFF.

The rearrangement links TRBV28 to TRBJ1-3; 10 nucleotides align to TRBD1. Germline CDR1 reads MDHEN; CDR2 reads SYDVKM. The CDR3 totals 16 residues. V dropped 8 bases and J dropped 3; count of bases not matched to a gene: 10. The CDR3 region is CASGSGTGVFGNTIYF. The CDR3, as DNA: TGTGCCAGCGGATCCGGGACAGGGGTCTTTGGAAACACCATATATTTT.

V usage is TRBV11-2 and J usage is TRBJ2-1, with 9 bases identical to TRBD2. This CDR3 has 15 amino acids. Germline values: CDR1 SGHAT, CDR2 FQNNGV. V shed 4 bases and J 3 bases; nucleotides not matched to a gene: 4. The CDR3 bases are TGTGCCAGCAGCTCAATGACTAGCGGCTACAATGAGCAGTTCTTC. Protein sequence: CASSSMTSGYNEQFF.

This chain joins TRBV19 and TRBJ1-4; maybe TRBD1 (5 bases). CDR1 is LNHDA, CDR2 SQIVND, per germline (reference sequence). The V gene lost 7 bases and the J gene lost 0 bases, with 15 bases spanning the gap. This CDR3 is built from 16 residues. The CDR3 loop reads CASTARTHATNEKLFF. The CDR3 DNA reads TGTGCCAGTACCGCCCGGACACATGCAACTAATGAAAAACTGTTTTTT.

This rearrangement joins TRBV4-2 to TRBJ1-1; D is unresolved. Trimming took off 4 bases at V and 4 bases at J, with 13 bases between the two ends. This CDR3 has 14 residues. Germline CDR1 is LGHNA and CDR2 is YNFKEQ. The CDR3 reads CASSPPYLGTEAFF. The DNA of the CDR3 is TGTGCCAGCAGCCCGCCTTATCTGGGCACTGAAGCTTTCTTT.

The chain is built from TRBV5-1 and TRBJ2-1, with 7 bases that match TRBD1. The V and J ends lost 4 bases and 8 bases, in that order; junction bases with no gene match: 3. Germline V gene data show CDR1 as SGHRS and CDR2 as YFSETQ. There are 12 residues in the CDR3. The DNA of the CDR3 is TGCGCCAGCAGCATCACAGGGGATGAGCAGTTCTTC. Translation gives CASSITGDEQFF.

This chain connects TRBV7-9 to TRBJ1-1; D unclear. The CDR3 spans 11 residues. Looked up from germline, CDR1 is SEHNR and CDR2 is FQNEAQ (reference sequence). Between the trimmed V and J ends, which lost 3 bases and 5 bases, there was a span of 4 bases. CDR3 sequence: CASSFQTEAFF. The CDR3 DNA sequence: TGTGCCAGCAGCTTTCAAACTGAAGCTTTCTTT.

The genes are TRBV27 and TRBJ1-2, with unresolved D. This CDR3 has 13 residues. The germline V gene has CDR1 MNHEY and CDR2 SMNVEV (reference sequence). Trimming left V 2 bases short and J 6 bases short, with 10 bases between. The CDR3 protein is CASSLGRANGYTF. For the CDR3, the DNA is TGTGCCAGCAGTTTAGGGCGGGCCAATGGCTACACCTTC.

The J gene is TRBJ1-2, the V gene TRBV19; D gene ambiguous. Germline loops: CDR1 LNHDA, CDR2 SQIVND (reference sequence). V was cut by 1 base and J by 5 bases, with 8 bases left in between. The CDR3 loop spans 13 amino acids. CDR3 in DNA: TGTGCCAGTAGTATAGGAGCTCTTTATGGCTACACCTTC. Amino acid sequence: CASSIGALYGYTF.

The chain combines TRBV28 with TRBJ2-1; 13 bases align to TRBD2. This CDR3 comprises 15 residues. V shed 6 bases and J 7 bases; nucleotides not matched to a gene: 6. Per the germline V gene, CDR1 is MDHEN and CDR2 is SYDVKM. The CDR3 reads CASSAGLAGANEQFF. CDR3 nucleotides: TGTGCCAGCAGCGCTGGACTAGCGGGAGCAAATGAGCAGTTCTTC.

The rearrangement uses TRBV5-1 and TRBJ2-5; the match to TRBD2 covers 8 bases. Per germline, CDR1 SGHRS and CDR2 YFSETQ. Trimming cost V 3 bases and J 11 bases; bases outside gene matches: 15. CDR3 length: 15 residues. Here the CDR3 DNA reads TGCGCCAGCAGCTCCTGGGTGGAGGGTGGCGGGAGGCAGTACTTC. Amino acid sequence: CASSSWVEGGGRQYF.

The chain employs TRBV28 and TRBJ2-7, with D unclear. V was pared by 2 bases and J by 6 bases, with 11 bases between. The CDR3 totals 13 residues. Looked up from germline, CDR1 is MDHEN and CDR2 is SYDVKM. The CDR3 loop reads CASSLKFPSEQYF. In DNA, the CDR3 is TGTGCCAGCAGTTTAAAATTCCCCTCCGAGCAGTACTTC.

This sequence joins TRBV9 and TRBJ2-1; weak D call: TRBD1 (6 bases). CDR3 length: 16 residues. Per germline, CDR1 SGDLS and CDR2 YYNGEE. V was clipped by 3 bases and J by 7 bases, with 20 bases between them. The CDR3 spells CASSAPYREAWNEQFF. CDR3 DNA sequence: TGTGCCAGCAGCGCACCCTACAGGGAAGCGTGGAATGAGCAGTTCTTC.

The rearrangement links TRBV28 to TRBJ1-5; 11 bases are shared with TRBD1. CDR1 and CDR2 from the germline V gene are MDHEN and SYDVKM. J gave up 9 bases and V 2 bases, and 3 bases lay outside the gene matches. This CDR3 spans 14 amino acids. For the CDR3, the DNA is TGTGCCAGCAGTTTAGGGACAGGGGGATGGCCCCAGCATTTT. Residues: CASSLGTGGWPQHF. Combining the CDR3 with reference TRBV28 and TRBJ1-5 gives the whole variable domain DVKVTQSSRYLVKRTGEKVFLECVQDMDHENMFWYRQDPGLGLRLIYFSYDVKMKEKGDIPEGYSVSREKKERFSLILESASTNQTSMYLCASSLGTGGWPQHFGDGTRLSIL.